The source of this TCR beta chain is a study of Ad26.COV2.S vaccination and SARS-CoV-2 variants. The treatment denotes: 15 to 20 received Ad26.COV2.S at low or high dose, single or two shots; 5 received placebo; per-sample allocation not given. Sampling was performed 63 days after the first vaccine or placebo injection. Wuhan-strain SARS-CoV-2 spike was expressed by the Ad26 vector that made up the vaccine. Here immunoSEQ multiplex PCR was the method, and the copy in TCRdb shows in-frame clones only, minus some. The sample has around 340,000 clones; approximately 86% are singletons. Germline-derived CDR1 and CDR2 are SGHNT and YYREEE (reference sequence). Between the trimmed V and J ends, which lost 1 base and 2 bases, there was a span of 16 bases. The CDR3 contains 16 residues.

The source material was peripheral blood, sampled in a trial of Ad26.COV2.S vaccine versus placebo. The V call is TRBV5-4, the J call TRBJ2-7; TRBD1 or TRBD2 may be the D gene (6 bases each). This receptor was identified in a person aged 18 to 59 who received the Ad26.COV2.S COVID-19 vaccine or a placebo. The CDR3 region has the DNA TGTGCCAGCAGCTTGCCGGGGGACATGACCCCCTACGAGCAGTACTTC. This codes for CASSLPGDMTPYEQYF.